These 17 T cell receptor beta chains were sequenced from one sample in a study of human T cells and chemical hapten exposure. Unfractionated whole blood was the source from which total RNA was extracted. TCRdb called the 5' RACE reads again in MiXCR, with one record for every CDR3 protein. Among more than 60,000 distinct CDR3 sequences listed, approximately 15% were seen once. These receptors were taken from a female donor in good health.

This chain links TRBV15 with TRBJ2-5, with 7 bases aligning to TRBD2. The germline CDR1 and CDR2 sequences are LNHNV and YYDKDF (reference sequence). CDR3 size: 16 residues. Losses at the gene ends were 3 bases for V and 5 bases for J; bases not matched to a gene: 12. The CDR3 DNA reads as TGTGCCACCAGCAGGGGGGGTAGCGGGCGGTCGGAGACCCAGTACTTC. Its protein is CATSRGGSGRSETQYF. The complete variable domain, with remaining parts taken from reference TRBV15 and TRBJ2-5, reads DAMVIQNPRYQVTQFGKPVTLSCSQTLNHNVMYWYQQKSSQAPKLLFHYYDKDFNNEADTPDNFQSRRPNTSFCFLDIRSPGLGDTAMYLCATSRGGSGRSETQYFGPGTRLLVL.

The chain joins TRBV2 to TRBJ2-5; the match to TRBD2 covers 7 bases. The germline CDR1 and CDR2 sequences are SNHLY and FYNNEI. The CDR3 is 14 residues long. V shed 6 bases, J shed 5 bases, and the junction held 9 bases outside the gene matches. The CDR3, as DNA: TGTGCCAGCAGGGAGGAACTAGCGTTGGAGACCCAGTACTTC. It translates to CASREELALETQYF.

The V gene is TRBV6-5, the J gene TRBJ2-7; 9 nucleotides line up with TRBD1. CDR3 length: 14 amino acids. Germline V gene sequence: CDR1 MNHEY, CDR2 SVGAGI. V was pared by 5 bases and J by 2 bases, with 4 bases of the junction left unmatched. In nucleotides, the CDR3 is TGTGCCAGCAGTAACCGGGACAGGGCCTACGAGCAGTACTTC. It is translated as CASSNRDRAYEQYF.

For the CDR3, the DNA is TGTGCCAGCAGTGAAGCAACTCAGCCCCAGCATTTT. Protein product: CASSEATQPQHF. The chain combines TRBV2 with TRBJ1-5; D is unresolved. V lost 0 bases to trimming and J lost 6 bases, with 3 bases between them. The CDR3 is 12 residues long. CDR1 SNHLY and CDR2 FYNNEI come from the germline V gene.

This chain connects TRBV5-1 to TRBJ1-5; D unclear. CDR1 SGHRS and CDR2 YFSETQ come from the germline V gene. V gave up 4 bases and J gave up 2 bases, with 13 bases separating them. The CDR3 runs to 15 residues. The chain's CDR3 is CASSEGSDGNQPQHF. DNA for the CDR3: TGCGCCAGCAGCGAGGGTTCTGACGGCAATCAGCCCCAGCATTTT.

This clonotype has more than one count but fewer than ten. This rearrangement joins TRBV20-1 to TRBJ1-6; 8 nucleotides agree with TRBD1. V gave up 5 bases and J gave up 7 bases; unmatched junction bases: 4. The CDR3 sequence is 13 residues long. CDR1 DFQATT and CDR2 SNEGSKA come from the germline V gene (reference sequence). The CDR3: CSAGRTGNSPLHF. The CDR3 nucleotides read TGCAGTGCTGGCCGGACAGGGAATTCACCCCTCCACTTT.

This chain links TRBV7-2 with TRBJ1-1, with D possibly being TRBD1 (5 bases). The CDR3 loop spans 15 amino acids. V lost 3 bases to trimming and J lost 0 bases, with 11 bases between them. Germline CDR1 SGHTA, CDR2 FQGNSA. CDR3 sequence (DNA): TGTGCCAGCAGCTTCCAACAGGCGTTGAACACTGAAGCTTTCTTT. This encodes CASSFQQALNTEAFF.

The J gene is TRBJ2-1, the V gene TRBV20-1; tentatively, D is TRBD1 or TRBD2 (5 bases each). There are 15 residues in the CDR3. Trimming left V 3 bases short and J 7 bases short, with 19 bases between. Per the germline V gene, CDR1 is DFQATT and CDR2 is SNEGSKA (reference sequence). CDR3 sequence: CSASNLGTPLNEQFF. For the CDR3, the DNA is TGCAGTGCTAGCAACCTCGGGACCCCCCTAAATGAGCAGTTCTTC.

This rearrangement joins TRBV5-1 to TRBJ2-3; TRBD2 is a possible D gene (6 bases). Germline loops: CDR1 SGHRS, CDR2 YFSETQ. V gave up 5 bases and J gave up 4 bases, with 20 bases separating them. The CDR3 is 16 amino acids. CDR3 sequence: CASSLTRSGGADTQYF. Here the CDR3 DNA reads TGCGCCAGCAGTTTGACTCGGTCCGGCGGGGCAGATACGCAGTATTTT.

This chain joins TRBV28 and TRBJ2-6; D is unresolved. CDR1 is MDHEN and CDR2 is SYDVKM in the germline V gene. V shed 4 bases and J shed 1 base, with 8 bases lying between them. This CDR3 spans 15 amino acids. DNA for the CDR3: TGTGCCAGCAGTTATGTAGGTTCTGGGGCCAACGTCCTGACTTTC. Amino acid sequence: CASSYVGSGANVLTF.

The V call is TRBV7-7, the J call TRBJ2-2; 9 bases match TRBD1. This CDR3 contains 19 residues. Trimming cost V 3 bases and J 4 bases; bases outside gene matches: 15. Per germline, CDR1 SSHAT and CDR2 FNYEAQ (reference sequence). The CDR3 loop is CASSLQLLNRGPGTGELFF. CDR3 nucleotide sequence: TGTGCCAGCAGCTTGCAGCTACTCAACAGGGGGCCTGGCACCGGGGAGCTGTTTTTT. Based on the CDR3 plus reference TRBV7-7 and TRBJ2-2, the full variable domain is GAGVSQSPRYKVTKRGQDVTLRCDPISSHATLYWYQQALGQGPEFLTYFNYEAQPDKSGLPSDRFSAERPEGSISTLTIQRTEQRDSAMYRCASSLQLLNRGPGTGELFFGEGSRLTVL.

This clonotype was seen more than once but under ten times. This chain links TRBV30 with TRBJ1-6; D gene unclear. This CDR3 comprises 13 residues. V was trimmed by 1 base and J by 9 bases, leaving 10 bases between them. Germline assignment: CDR1 GTSNPN and CDR2 SVGIG (reference sequence). The CDR3 loop is CAWSGASRSPLHF. For the CDR3, the DNA is TGTGCCTGGAGTGGGGCTAGCCGTTCACCCCTCCACTTT.

This chain links TRBV28 with TRBJ1-6, with D possibly TRBD1 on 6 matching bases. CDR1 MDHEN and CDR2 SYDVKM come from the germline V gene. The ends were cut back, 10 bases at V and 10 bases at J, with 17 bases in the middle. This CDR3 spans 13 amino acids. DNA for the CDR3: TGTGCCACGGTCCTACAGGGTACATCACCCCTCCACTTT. It specifies CATVLQGTSPLHF.

The chain recombines TRBV7-6 with TRBJ1-2; tentatively, D is TRBD1 (6 bases). Per germline, CDR1 SGHVS and CDR2 FNYEAQ. The CDR3 spans 17 residues. V shed 5 bases and J shed 0 bases, with 19 bases lying between them. The CDR3 spells CASSLIIGRDTNYGYTF. The CDR3 DNA follows: TGTGCCAGCAGCCTGATAATCGGACGGGACACTAACTATGGCTACACCTTC.

This clonotype appeared a few times. The rearrangement uses TRBV5-1 and TRBJ2-3; 7 positions match TRBD2. The CDR3 consists of 15 residues. Germline V lookup: CDR1 SGHRS, CDR2 YFSETQ. V lost 0 bases to trimming and J lost 5 bases; unmatched junction nucleotides: 6. For the CDR3, the DNA is TGCGCCAGCAGCTTGGTTGGCGGGAGCCGAGATACGCAGTATTTT. The encoded protein is CASSLVGGSRDTQYF.

The V call is TRBV6-5, the J call TRBJ1-6, with TRBD1 matching over 9 bases. V was pared by 6 bases and J by 9 bases, with 9 bases of the junction left unmatched. Looked up from germline, CDR1 is MNHEY and CDR2 is SVGAGI. The CDR3 loop spans 15 amino acids. The CDR3 loop reads CASSLGQGGSSPLHF. The CDR3 coding sequence is TGTGCCAGCAGCCTGGGACAGGGAGGGAGTTCACCCCTCCACTTT.

This clonotype was picked up one time. This chain links TRBV5-1 with TRBJ2-7; 10 bases match TRBD1. Germline-derived CDR1 and CDR2 are SGHRS and YFSETQ. The CDR3 is 14 residues long. Losses at the gene ends were 4 bases for V and 2 bases for J; bases not matched to a gene: 3. CDR3 sequence (DNA): TGCGCCAGCAGCCACGGACAGGGGGCCTACGAGCAGTACTTC. Translated: CASSHGQGAYEQYF.